This entry lists 32 T cell receptor beta chains sequenced from one sample in a study of cytomegalovirus exposure and HLA in healthy donors. The PCR ran on 60 Vbeta and 13 Jbeta primers. Sequencing was performed with immunoSEQ multiplex PCR; in TCRdb, only in-frame clones are kept and a portion is missing. The table shows about 59,000 clones, with roughly 83% occurring only once. Sequencing used PBMCs. The receptors derive from a human donor in good health.

This clone has only a few counts. This chain uses TRBV4-1 with TRBJ1-2; D is undetermined. Germline assignment: CDR1 MGHRA and CDR2 YSYEKL. The ends were cut back, 5 bases at V and 3 bases at J, with 13 bases in the middle. The length of the CDR3 is 14 residues. The CDR3 region is CASSSPGKDYGYTF. The CDR3 nucleotides are TGCGCCAGCAGCTCACCGGGGAAGGACTATGGCTACACCTTC.

This chain uses TRBV19 with TRBJ2-2, with D perhaps TRBD1 (6 bases). This CDR3 region has 14 residues. The ends were cut back, 0 bases at V and 6 bases at J, with 8 bases in the middle. CDR1 is LNHDA, CDR2 SQIVND, per germline (reference sequence). The CDR3 nucleotides read TGTGCCAGTAGTATAGACCAGGGGTCCGGGGAGCTGTTTTTT. Translating gives CASSIDQGSGELFF.

The rearrangement uses TRBV11-3 and TRBJ2-3; D is unclear. The germline gives CDR1 SGHNT, CDR2 YENEEA. The CDR3 covers 12 residues. V was trimmed by 5 bases and J by 0 bases, leaving 3 bases between them. CDR3 DNA: TGTGCCAGCAGCCCGAGCACAGATACGCAGTATTTT. This gives the protein CASSPSTDTQYF.

This clone came up a few times. The chain links TRBV27 to TRBJ2-1; D may be TRBD2 (6 bases). The length of the CDR3 is 15 residues. V was clipped by 4 bases and J by 4 bases, with 14 bases between them. Germline lookup yields CDR1 MNHEY and CDR2 SMNVEV (reference sequence). CDR3 in amino acids: CASSWSQGGYNEQFF. As DNA, the CDR3 is TGTGCCAGCAGTTGGTCGCAGGGAGGATACAATGAGCAGTTCTTC.

The J gene is TRBJ1-1, the V gene TRBV15; 10 bases are shared with TRBD1. V lost 5 bases, J lost 5 bases, and 11 bases stayed unmatched. The CDR3 contains 16 residues. Germline CDR1 is LNHNV and CDR2 is YYDKDF (reference sequence). The CDR3 DNA reads TGTGCCACCAGCGAATCCGGGACAGGGGTAGAGACTGAAGCTTTCTTT. Translated, it gives CATSESGTGVETEAFF. Full variable domain (outside the CDR3, taken from reference TRBV15 and TRBJ1-1): DAMVIQNPRYQVTQFGKPVTLSCSQTLNHNVMYWYQQKSSQAPKLLFHYYDKDFNNEADTPDNFQSRRPNTSFCFLDIRSPGLGDTAMYLCATSESGTGVETEAFFGQGTRLTVV.

This clone has a handful of counts. The rearrangement uses TRBV5-1 and TRBJ2-7, with a tentative D call TRBD1 (6 bases). The V and J ends lost 4 bases and 0 bases respectively, with 23 bases between them. This CDR3 comprises 18 residues. The germline V gene has CDR1 SGHRS and CDR2 YFSETQ. This CDR3 reads CASSRDTTEQGRSYEQYF. The CDR3 DNA sequence: TGCGCCAGCAGCCGCGACACTACTGAGCAGGGGCGCTCCTACGAGCAGTACTTC.

The J gene is TRBJ2-7, the V gene TRBV18, with 10 positions matching TRBD1. Trimming cost V 3 bases and J 6 bases; bases outside gene matches: 2. The CDR3 extends over 13 amino acids. Germline V gene sequence: CDR1 KGHSH, CDR2 LQKENI. CDR3 in amino acids: CASSPGTGVEQYF. The CDR3 bases are TGTGCCAGCTCACCCGGGACAGGGGTCGAGCAGTACTTC.

The chain uses TRBV6-5 and TRBJ1-1; weak D call: TRBD1 (6 bases). V lost 7 bases and J 6 bases, leaving 15 bases between the germline ends. CDR1 MNHEY and CDR2 SVGAGI come from the germline V gene. The CDR3 length is 13 residues. CDR3 nucleotides: TGTGCCAGCAACATGAGGGGGGGGCCTGAAGCTTTCTTT. Translated, it gives CASNMRGGPEAFF.

V gene TRBV2 combines with J gene TRBJ2-5, with 11 bases that match TRBD2. There are 16 residues in the CDR3. The trim removed 6 bases at V and 5 bases at J, leaving 11 bases unmatched. In germline, CDR1 is SNHLY, CDR2 FYNNEI. The CDR3 region is CASRRTDSGGAETQYF. For the CDR3, the DNA is TGTGCCAGCAGACGAACGGATAGCGGGGGGGCCGAGACCCAGTACTTC. The full variable domain, completed using reference TRBV2 and TRBJ2-5, is EPEVTQTPSHQVTQMGQEVILRCVPISNHLYFYWYRQILGQKVEFLVSFYNNEISEKSEIFDDQFSVERPDGSNFTLKIRSTKLEDSAMYFCASRRTDSGGAETQYFGPGTRLLVL.

This sequence joins TRBV28 and TRBJ1-5; maybe TRBD1 (6 bases). Germline CDR1 and CDR2: MDHEN and SYDVKM. The length of the CDR3 is 15 residues. Trimming left V 5 bases short and J 0 bases short, with 11 bases between. The CDR3 region is CASSLTGYSNQPQHF. In nucleotides, the CDR3 is TGTGCCAGCAGTCTGACAGGCTATAGCAATCAGCCCCAGCATTTT.

The gene calls are TRBV28 and TRBJ2-7; possible D gene TRBD2, 5 bases. The length of the CDR3 is 17 residues. Per germline, CDR1 MDHEN and CDR2 SYDVKM. Trimming took 3 bases from V and 3 from J, leaving 21 bases between them. In DNA, the CDR3 is TGTGCCAGCAGTTTCGTAGTGGATCGGGGTACTTACTACGAGCAGTACTTC. This sequence encodes CASSFVVDRGTYYEQYF. The entire variable domain, with the rest obtained from reference TRBV28 and TRBJ2-7, is as follows: DVKVTQSSRYLVKRTGEKVFLECVQDMDHENMFWYRQDPGLGLRLIYFSYDVKMKEKGDIPEGYSVSREKKERFSLILESASTNQTSMYLCASSFVVDRGTYYEQYFGPGTRLTVT.

This chain links TRBV7-2 with TRBJ2-2; D ambiguous. The germline V gene encodes CDR1 SGHTA and CDR2 FQGNSA. V was pared by 2 bases and J by 5 bases, with 9 bases between. The CDR3 runs to 14 residues. This chain's CDR3 is CASSLQLVTGELFF. The CDR3 DNA is TGTGCCAGCAGCTTACAGTTGGTTACCGGGGAGCTGTTTTTT.

The chain carries TRBV4-3 and TRBJ2-2, with TRBD2 matching 7 bases. The CDR3 contains 16 residues. Trimming took 0 bases from V and 3 from J; bases not matched to a gene: 4. CDR1 LGHNA and CDR2 YSLEER come from the germline V gene. CDR3 sequence (DNA): TGCGCCAGCAGCCAAGACAGGCTAGCGGACACCGGGGAGCTGTTTTTT. Amino acids: CASSQDRLADTGELFF.

The chain has TRBV13 and TRBJ2-7, with TRBD2 matching 11 bases. The CDR3 covers 14 residues. The germline CDR1 and CDR2 sequences are PRHDT and FYEKMQ (reference sequence). V shed 3 bases, J shed 3 bases, and the junction held 1 base outside the gene matches. The CDR3 DNA sequence: TGTGCCAGCAGCTTTCTAGCGGGGGGCTACGAGCAGTACTTC. Translating it yields CASSFLAGGYEQYF.

This clone was counted once. The rearrangement links TRBV5-4 to TRBJ2-1, with 14 bases identical to TRBD2. This CDR3 has 19 residues. The germline V gene has CDR1 SGHNT and CDR2 YYREEE (reference sequence). V trimming: 4 bases; J trimming: 5 bases; junction bases outside the gene matches: 14. The DNA of the CDR3 is TGTGCCAGCAGCCGGGGACTAGCGGGGGTTCGCCAGGTTGACAATGAGCAGTTCTTC. Translation gives CASSRGLAGVRQVDNEQFF.

The chain is built from TRBV5-1 and TRBJ2-1, with D perhaps matching TRBD2 (5 bases). Germline V gene sequence: CDR1 SGHRS, CDR2 YFSETQ. V was trimmed by 3 bases and J by 5 bases, leaving 15 bases between them. The CDR3 spans 15 residues. The CDR3 nucleotides are TGCGCCAGCAGCTCGGGGATTCCGCCCCACAATGAGCAGTTCTTC. Translating it yields CASSSGIPPHNEQFF.

The V call is TRBV4-1, the J call TRBJ2-4, with TRBD2 matching over 10 bases. Germline V CDR1 and CDR2: MGHRA, YSYEKL. CDR3 length: 16 amino acids. Losses at the gene ends were 1 base for V and 0 bases for J; bases not matched to a gene: 0. CDR3 sequence: CASSQGLAGAKNIQYF. The CDR3 DNA follows: TGCGCCAGCAGCCAAGGACTAGCGGGAGCCAAAAACATTCAGTACTTC.

The chain carries TRBV29-1 and TRBJ1-4; TRBD1 matches 8 bases. V shed 7 bases, J shed 4 bases, and the junction held 2 bases outside the gene matches. Germline-derived CDR1 and CDR2 are SQVTM and ANQGSEA. The CDR3 totals 12 residues. This CDR3 reads CSAQGGNEKLFF. The CDR3 nucleotides read TGCAGCGCACAGGGGGGTAATGAAAAACTGTTTTTT.

As for this clone: The junction departs from germline at one end; a sequencing error may be responsible. The genes are TRBV7-2 and TRBJ1-2; D remains unclear. Germline values: CDR1 SGHTA, CDR2 FQGNSA. There are 11 residues in the CDR3. CDR3 sequence reads: CASSLAGGYTF. The DNA of the CDR3 is TGTGCCAGCAGCCTAGCCGGGGGCTACACCTTC.

The rearrangement links TRBV7-9 to TRBJ2-3; D ambiguous. The CDR3 runs 14 residues. Germline V CDR1 and CDR2: SEHNR, FQNEAQ (reference sequence). The ends were cut back, 1 base at V and 0 bases at J, with 5 bases in the middle. The CDR3 DNA follows: TGTGCCAGCAGCTTAGTGGCTAGCACAGATACGCAGTATTTT. The encoded protein is CASSLVASTDTQYF.

V and J are TRBV30 and TRBJ1-1, with a weak D call TRBD1 (6 bases). This CDR3 has 18 residues. V lost 2 bases and J lost 6, with 28 bases in between. Germline lookup yields CDR1 GTSNPN and CDR2 SVGIG (reference sequence). The CDR3 region is CAWSPSPAGGGWWAEAFF. The CDR3 DNA is TGTGCCTGGAGTCCTTCCCCCGCGGGGGGCGGTTGGTGGGCTGAAGCTTTCTTT. The full variable domain, its missing parts supplied by reference TRBV30 and TRBJ1-1, is SQTIHQWPATLVQPVGSPLSLECTVEGTSNPNLYWYRQAAGRGLQLLFYSVGIGQISSEVPQNLSASRPQDRQFILSSKKLLLSDSGFYLCAWSPSPAGGGWWAEAFFGQGTRLTVV.

V usage is TRBV6-5 and J usage is TRBJ2-5; 8 bases are shared with TRBD2. This CDR3 spans 14 amino acids. The V segment lost 2 bases and the J segment 3 bases; nucleotides outside the gene matches: 2. Germline CDR1 MNHEY, CDR2 SVGAGI. As DNA, the CDR3 is TGTGCCAGCAGTTACACCGGGGGGGAAGAGACCCAGTACTTC. Amino acid sequence: CASSYTGGEETQYF.

The J gene is TRBJ2-1, the V gene TRBV4-2; a possible D gene is TRBD2 (5 bases). V lost 5 bases, J lost 0 bases, and 11 bases lay in between. The CDR3 consists of 15 residues. Germline loops: CDR1 LGHNA, CDR2 YNFKEQ. DNA for the CDR3: TGTGCCAGCAGCTATGTCGGAGGCTCCTACAATGAGCAGTTCTTC. This translates into CASSYVGGSYNEQFF.

This chain's CDR3 is CASSRAGPSQKETQYF. The CDR3 coding sequence is TGTGCCAGCAGCCGCGCCGGGCCTAGCCAAAAAGAGACCCAGTACTTC. This chain links TRBV7-9 with TRBJ2-5; a possible D gene is TRBD2 (5 bases). The CDR3 contains 16 residues. Germline V gene lookup returns CDR1 SEHNR and CDR2 FQNEAQ (reference sequence). Trimming removed 5 bases at V and 3 bases at J, with 19 bases between.

This rearrangement joins TRBV11-2 to TRBJ2-7, with D uncertain. Germline CDR1 SGHAT, CDR2 FQNNGV. This CDR3 is built from 11 residues. V lost 5 bases and J 4 bases, leaving 6 bases between the germline ends. In DNA form, the CDR3 reads TGTGCCAGCAGCCCGCGTTACGAGCAGTACTTC. It yields the protein CASSPRYEQYF.

This chain links TRBV9 with TRBJ2-5, with 7 nucleotides matching TRBD2. This CDR3 comprises 15 residues. V lost 1 base to trimming and J lost 4 bases; unmatched junction nucleotides: 7. Germline values: CDR1 SGDLS, CDR2 YYNGEE. CDR3 protein: CASSVKAGEVETQYF. The CDR3, as DNA: TGTGCCAGCAGCGTAAAGGCGGGAGAGGTAGAGACCCAGTACTTC.

V is TRBV2 and J is TRBJ1-1, with a weak D call TRBD1 (6 bases). Germline V lookup: CDR1 SNHLY, CDR2 FYNNEI. Trimming pared 2 bases from V and 0 bases from J, leaving 10 bases between. The CDR3 covers 15 residues. CDR3 in amino acids: CASSEQGPMNTEAFF. The CDR3 DNA is TGTGCCAGCAGTGAACAGGGGCCGATGAACACTGAAGCTTTCTTT.

The chain's CDR3 is CASLPAGAAGELFF. CDR3 DNA: TGTGCCAGCCTCCCGGCGGGAGCGGCCGGGGAGCTGTTTTTT. The V call is TRBV18, the J call TRBJ2-2; 7 nucleotides agree with TRBD2. The CDR3 loop spans 14 amino acids. Trimming at V came to 8 bases and at J to 6 bases, leaving 9 bases not matched to a gene. The germline V gene encodes CDR1 KGHSH and CDR2 LQKENI.

The CDR3 nucleotides read TGCGCCAGCAGCTTGGCTAGCGGGGGGGCCGTGGAGCAGTACTTC. Amino acid sequence: CASSLASGGAVEQYF. This chain joins TRBV5-1 and TRBJ2-7; 12 nucleotides align to TRBD2. The CDR3 has 15 amino acids. V shed 0 bases, J shed 7 bases, and the junction held 5 bases outside the gene matches. Germline V gene sequence: CDR1 SGHRS, CDR2 YFSETQ.

The rearrangement links TRBV2 to TRBJ2-5; 8 positions match TRBD1. This CDR3 region has 16 residues. V gave up 6 bases and J gave up 1 base; unmatched junction bases: 10. Germline loops: CDR1 SNHLY, CDR2 FYNNEI. The CDR3 protein is CASRERTGSSQETQYF. The CDR3 nucleotides are TGTGCCAGCAGGGAACGGACAGGGAGCTCCCAAGAGACCCAGTACTTC.

The gene calls are TRBV30 and TRBJ2-5, with 9 bases matching TRBD2. V shed 8 bases and J 3 bases; nucleotides not matched to a gene: 4. The CDR3 loop spans 12 amino acids. Looked up from germline, CDR1 is GTSNPN and CDR2 is SVGIG (reference sequence). The CDR3 nucleotides are TGTGCCCGTAGCGGGAGCGAAGAGACCCAGTACTTC. The encoded protein is CARSGSEETQYF.

V usage is TRBV7-9 and J usage is TRBJ1-6; the match to TRBD1 covers 9 bases. Germline V gene data show CDR1 as SEHNR and CDR2 as FQNEAQ (reference sequence). CDR3 length: 17 residues. V gave up 4 bases and J gave up 8 bases; unmatched junction bases: 12. The CDR3 here is CASSSGKGQGQDSPLHF. The CDR3, as DNA: TGTGCCAGCAGCTCTGGAAAAGGACAGGGGCAAGATTCACCCCTCCACTTT.